This TCR beta chain was captured by sequencing in a study of blood T cell repertoires in COVID-19. Background on the study: Nucleic acid was either cDNA or gDNA, and it came from T cells, B-cell-depleted T cells, or PBMCs.

CDR1 is SGHNT, CDR2 YYREEE, per germline (reference sequence). The V end lost 4 bases, the J end lost 1 base, and 15 bases lay between the germline ends. The CDR3 length is 16 residues. Per the original methods: Using reference gene primer amplification, nucleated cell counts were estimated. The repertoire was sequenced with immunoSEQ multiplex PCR; TCRdb's copy has only in-frame clones and lacks some. The DNA was the basis for D and trimming; V, J and clone size are from that table. The sample has tens of thousands of clones; 90% are singletons. Only one count was recorded for this clone. The origin of this receptor is a human donor in a cohort sampled during active COVID-19. The V call is TRBV5-4, the J call TRBJ2-1, with D perhaps TRBD1 (6 bases). Sequencing was carried out using peripheral blood. CDR3 sequence (DNA): TGTGCCAGCAGCCGCCGGGACACGACGTCCTACAATGAGCAGTTCTTC. Its protein is CASSRRDTTSYNEQFF.